What follows is one T cell receptor beta chain and its context. The sample originates from a study of cytomegalovirus exposure and HLA in healthy donors. PCR used 60 Vbeta primers and 13 Jbeta primers. Sequenced by immunoSEQ multiplex PCR; TCRdb stores in-frame clones only, minus some. The sample has some 250,000 clones, 82% seen once. Germline CDR1 GTSNPN, CDR2 SVGIG (reference sequence). This CDR3 spans 15 amino acids. J lost 1 base, V lost 0 bases, and 4 bases had no gene match. The sample taken for sequencing was PBMCs. The TCR comes from a woman aged 40 to 50 in good health and CMV-seropositive. The V call is TRBV30, the J call TRBJ2-3; TRBD1 matches at 7 bases. The CDR3 reads CAWSVMGTGTDTQYF. The CDR3 DNA is TGTGCCTGGAGTGTAATGGGGACAGGCACAGATACGCAGTATTTT.